These 21 T cell receptor beta chains originate from one sample sequenced in a study. From the RT-PCR reads, TCRdb called clonotypes with MiXCR, one entry per CDR3 protein. This table holds about 680,000 distinct CDR3 sequences, 14% found once. Input material: memory CD4+ T cells from blood. The receptors were gathered from a female donor in good health, serving as a healthy control.

This clonotype was detected a few times. The V call is TRBV20-1, the J call TRBJ1-1; D is perhaps TRBD1 (6 bases). This CDR3 region has 17 residues. The V gene lost 1 base and the J gene lost 3 bases, with 21 bases spanning the gap. Germline V gene sequence: CDR1 DFQATT, CDR2 SNEGSKA (reference sequence). The CDR3 DNA reads as TGCAGTGCTAGAGTTAGACAGGCTCAGACCCGCGACACTGAAGCTTTCTTT. This codes for CSARVRQAQTRDTEAFF.

This clonotype has at least ten counts. The CDR3 loop reads CASSSQGESGYTF. In DNA, the CDR3 is TGTGCCAGCAGTTCACAGGGAGAGTCTGGCTACACCTTC. The rearrangement links TRBV6-1 to TRBJ1-2; D may be TRBD1 (6 bases). The CDR3 sequence is 13 residues long. V was shortened by 5 bases and J by 7 bases, with 14 bases between the two germline ends. In germline, CDR1 is MNHNS, CDR2 SASEGT.

In this sample, this clonotype turned up a few times. This chain joins TRBV10-1 and TRBJ2-1, with TRBD2 matching 9 bases. The J segment lost 9 bases and the V segment lost 6 bases, leaving 9 bases of the junction unmatched. The CDR3 runs to 14 residues. Germline CDR1 WNHNN, CDR2 SYGVQD (reference sequence). The DNA for the CDR3 is TGCGCCAGCAGCGTCGACCTAGCGGGACCTGAGCAGTTCTTC. The encoded protein is CASSVDLAGPEQFF.

Ten or more counts support this clonotype. The chain is built from TRBV20-1 and TRBJ2-3, with 14 bases matching TRBD2. V lost 5 bases and J lost 7; bases outside the gene matches: 8. This CDR3 has 15 residues. Germline CDR1 reads DFQATT; CDR2 reads SNEGSKA (reference sequence). The CDR3 nucleotides are TGCAGTGCTTCCGGGACTAGCGGGGGCACGAATACGCAGTATTTT. Translated: CSASGTSGGTNTQYF.

The chain is built from TRBV9 and TRBJ2-3; 7 nucleotides line up with TRBD1. The V gene end was trimmed by 3 bases and the J gene end by 1 base; junction bases not matched to a gene: 8. This CDR3 spans 16 amino acids. Germline V CDR1 and CDR2: SGDLS, YYNGEE. DNA of the CDR3: TGTGCCAGCAGCGCCGCGGTGGGGACAGGCACAGATACGCAGTATTTT. Protein sequence: CASSAAVGTGTDTQYF.

This clonotype was found a few times. The chain employs TRBV7-2 and TRBJ1-1; D is undetermined. The germline V gene has CDR1 SGHTA and CDR2 FQGNSA. Trimming pared 3 bases from V and 11 bases from J, leaving 16 bases between. CDR3 length equals 13 residues. As DNA, the CDR3 is TGTGCCAGCAGCTTCGAGGATAGGGATAGGGCTTTCTTT. Its translation is CASSFEDRDRAFF.

This clonotype came up a few times. This rearrangement joins TRBV11-2 to TRBJ2-3; the D gene is possibly TRBD1 (6 bases). With 8 bases removed from V and 14 bases from J, the gap between germline ends came to 26 bases. The CDR3 length is 14 residues. Germline V gene lookup returns CDR1 SGHAT and CDR2 FQNNGV. The chain's CDR3 is CASGPIQQGSVGYF. The DNA of the CDR3 is TGTGCCAGCGGTCCAATCCAACAGGGAAGTGTAGGGTATTTT.

The CDR3 region is CAISGSTGSRTDTQYF. For the CDR3, the DNA is TGTGCCATCAGTGGATCGACGGGTAGCCGCACAGATACGCAGTATTTT. The chain combines TRBV10-3 with TRBJ2-3; D gene unclear. Germline V CDR1 and CDR2: ENHRY, SYGVKD. The CDR3 has 16 residues. V gave up 4 bases and J gave up 1 base, with 15 bases separating them.

This clonotype was detected many times. The chain employs TRBV29-1 and TRBJ1-1; D ambiguous. The CDR3 consists of 10 residues. CDR1 is SQVTM, CDR2 ANQGSEA, per germline. Trimming shortened V by 4 bases and J by 6 bases, and 6 bases separated the two germline ends. The CDR3 is CSVVVAEAFF. For the CDR3, the DNA is TGCAGCGTTGTGGTTGCTGAAGCTTTCTTT.

CDR3 bases: TGCAGTGCTGATGGGGACACTGAAGCTTTCTTT. This codes for CSADGDTEAFF. This chain connects TRBV20-1 to TRBJ1-1; no clear D gene. CDR1 and CDR2 (germline): DFQATT, SNEGSKA (reference sequence). The V end was cut by 5 bases, the J end by 3 bases, with 7 bases between. This CDR3 is 11 amino acids long.

A word on this clonotype: A clone one base away is much larger, so this may be a read error. This chain connects TRBV20-1 to TRBJ2-1, with D possibly being TRBD1 (6 bases). V was shortened by 5 bases and J by 14 bases, with 13 bases between the two germline ends. Looked up from germline, CDR1 is DFQATT and CDR2 is SNEGSKA (reference sequence). There are 10 residues in the CDR3. In DNA, the CDR3 is TGCAGTGCTCCACGACAGGTTGAGTTCTTC. Encoded protein: CSAPRQVEFF.

This clonotype was detected only once. V usage is TRBV29-1 and J usage is TRBJ1-2, with D hard to call. V was cut by 3 bases and J by 7 bases, with 6 bases left in between. Germline-derived CDR1 and CDR2 are SQVTM and ANQGSEA. This CDR3 is 10 amino acids long. The CDR3: CSVDLSGYTF. The CDR3 DNA is TGCAGCGTTGATCTAAGTGGCTACACCTTC.

V is TRBV19 and J is TRBJ2-7; 9 bases are shared with TRBD1. CDR3 length: 13 residues. V was pared by 5 bases and J by 6 bases, with 5 bases of the junction left unmatched. Germline V gives CDR1 LNHDA, CDR2 SQIVND (reference sequence). CDR3 DNA: TGTGCCAGTAGTGCTGGACAGGGGCTCGAGCAGTACTTC. Protein: CASSAGQGLEQYF.

This clonotype was counted between two and nine times. The V gene is TRBV27, the J gene TRBJ1-1; D not certain. The germline V and J ends were trimmed by 6 bases and 6 bases, with 11 bases remaining between them. Looked up from germline, CDR1 is MNHEY and CDR2 is SMNVEV (reference sequence). This CDR3 contains 12 residues. CDR3 residues: CASRGPSAEAFF. CDR3 nucleotide sequence: TGTGCCAGCAGGGGCCCTTCGGCTGAAGCTTTCTTT.

The V call is TRBV24-1, the J call TRBJ2-3; TRBD1 agrees at 8 bases. V gave up 5 bases and J gave up 2 bases; unmatched junction bases: 5. The CDR3 spans 15 residues. Germline V gives CDR1 KGHDR, CDR2 SFDVKD. CDR3 coding DNA: TGTGCCACCAGTGCCGGACAGGGATTCACAGATACGCAGTATTTT. Protein: CATSAGQGFTDTQYF.

This clonotype has ten or more counts. CDR3 sequence (DNA): TGCGCCAGCAGCCAAAGACAGGGGTATGCTTTCTTT. This encodes CASSQRQGYAFF. The chain combines TRBV4-3 with TRBJ1-1; 8 nucleotides match TRBD1. The CDR3 contains 12 residues. Germline CDR1 is LGHNA and CDR2 is YSLEER. V shed 2 bases, J shed 11 bases, and the junction held 4 bases outside the gene matches.

In this sample, this clonotype turned up a few times. This chain connects TRBV30 to TRBJ1-3, with D uncertain. Trimming cost V 3 bases and J 2 bases, with 5 bases left between them. The CDR3 spans 12 residues. CDR1 and CDR2 from the germline V gene are GTSNPN and SVGIG (reference sequence). The CDR3, as DNA: TGTGCCTGGAGGGAACCTGGAAACACCATATATTTT. Its translation is CAWREPGNTIYF.

The J gene is TRBJ1-3, the V gene TRBV4-3; D ambiguous. The CDR3 runs 17 residues. Between the trimmed V and J ends, which lost 0 bases and 7 bases, there was a span of 19 bases. Germline V gene lookup returns CDR1 LGHNA and CDR2 YSLEER. The CDR3 region is CASSQDWSALVRNTIYF. CDR3 bases: TGCGCCAGCAGCCAAGATTGGTCAGCCTTGGTCCGGAACACCATATATTTT.

This rearrangement joins TRBV20-1 to TRBJ2-1, with TRBD2 matching 14 bases. With V trimmed by 6 bases and J by 10 bases, 8 bases remained unmatched. The length of the CDR3 is 14 residues. Germline-derived CDR1 and CDR2 are DFQATT and SNEGSKA (reference sequence). CDR3 protein: CSALTSGRAKEQFF. CDR3 coding DNA: TGCAGTGCCCTGACTAGCGGGAGGGCCAAAGAGCAGTTCTTC.

At least ten counts were recorded for this clonotype. In nucleotides, the CDR3 is TGCGCCAGCAGCTTTGGGCAGTTAGGAGGCTACACCTTC. This gives the protein CASSFGQLGGYTF. V usage is TRBV5-1 and J usage is TRBJ1-2; D is uncertain. With 2 bases removed from V and 8 bases from J, the gap between germline ends came to 13 bases. The CDR3 length is 13 residues. CDR1 and CDR2 (germline): SGHRS, YFSETQ. Together with reference TRBV5-1 and TRBJ1-2, the CDR3 gives the full variable domain: KAGVTQTPRYLIKTRGQQVTLSCSPISGHRSVSWYQQTPGQGLQFLFEYFSETQRNKGNFPGRFSGRQFSNSRSEMNVSTLELGDSALYLCASSFGQLGGYTFGSGTRLTVV.

V gene TRBV4-3 combines with J gene TRBJ2-1; 10 bases match TRBD1. The CDR3 spans 17 residues. With 1 base clipped from V and 2 bases from J, the junction kept 5 bases outside the gene matches. Germline values: CDR1 LGHNA, CDR2 YSLEER. CDR3 region: CASSQGQGASAYNEQFF. In nucleotides, the CDR3 is TGCGCCAGCAGCCAAGGACAGGGGGCCTCCGCCTACAATGAGCAGTTCTTC.